This T cell receptor (beta chain) was identified in a study of cytomegalovirus exposure and HLA in healthy donors. In nominal health when sampled, donors likely had unrecorded immune exposures nonetheless. This clone occurred a few times. Its specificity is unknown. Study-wide points: Segments of the TCR beta V type were, in most cases, productive about 90% or about 30% of the time in an earlier analysis.

The PCR had 60 Vbeta and 13 Jbeta primers. Generated by immunoSEQ multiplex PCR, the TCRdb table keeps only in-frame clones and is missing some. This table has 150,000 or so clones, about 75% appearing once. This CDR3 has 13 amino acids. Trimming removed 8 bases from V and 3 bases from J, with 12 bases in between. Germline V gene lookup returns CDR1 MNHEY and CDR2 SVGAGI. The origin of this receptor is a young man in good health and CMV-seropositive. The genes are TRBV6-5 and TRBJ2-3, with TRBD2 as a possible D gene (6 bases). Sequenced material: PBMCs. The CDR3 DNA sequence: TGTGCCAGCTCCTGGGGACTTACAGATACGCAGTATTTT. It is translated as CASSWGLTDTQYF.